Shown below are 22 T cell receptor beta chains from a single sample sequenced in a study of shared clonotypes between healthy human individuals. Libraries were prepared by immunoSEQ multiplex PCR; TCRdb keeps only in-frame clonotypes and omits some of them. The sample shows more than 1,200,000 clones, around 98.5% of them seen only once. The source material was naive CD4+ T cells sorted from blood. Described subset: CD45RA+ positively selected. These receptors came from a man aged 30 to 45 in good health.

Regarding this clone: One end of the junction fails to match germline, which may point to a read error. V and J are TRBV2 and TRBJ1-2; TRBD1 is a possible D gene (5 bases). Germline CDR1 SNHLY, CDR2 FYNNEI. The CDR3 spans 12 residues. The CDR3 bases are TGTGCCAGCAGTGATGATAGGCAGGGTTTGGCCTTC. Protein: CASSDDRQGLAF.

This chain uses TRBV4-1 with TRBJ2-7, with TRBD2 matching over 14 bases. This CDR3 has 19 amino acids. V gave up 3 bases and J gave up 1 base; unmatched junction bases: 11. Germline V lookup: CDR1 MGHRA, CDR2 YSYEKL. The CDR3 bases are TGCGCCAGCAGCCAGTCCTCCGGGACTAGCGGGAGCCCATCCTACGAGCAGTACTTC. Protein: CASSQSSGTSGSPSYEQYF.

The CDR3 DNA is TGTGCCAGCAGCACAAGACAGGGGCAAGAGACCCAGTACTTC. Translating gives CASSTRQGQETQYF. The rearrangement joins TRBV9 to TRBJ2-5; 8 bases fit TRBD1. The germline V gene encodes CDR1 SGDLS and CDR2 YYNGEE. CDR3 length equals 14 residues. V lost 4 bases, J lost 2 bases, and 4 bases stayed unmatched.

The rearrangement uses TRBV19 and TRBJ2-7; tentatively, D is TRBD2 (6 bases). Germline values: CDR1 LNHDA, CDR2 SQIVND (reference sequence). The CDR3 contains 15 residues. Trimming cost V 5 bases and J 0 bases, with 14 bases left between them. The CDR3 nucleotides read TGTGCCAGTAGTTGGAGCGGGCCCCGCTCCTACGAGCAGTACTTC. This encodes CASSWSGPRSYEQYF.

This clone has a single count. The V call is TRBV2, the J call TRBJ1-5; D is uncertain. CDR3 length: 11 amino acids. Germline CDR1 SNHLY, CDR2 FYNNEI. V was cut by 5 bases and J by 5 bases, with 4 bases left in between. The DNA for the CDR3 is TGTGCCAGCAGTTACGATCAGCCCCAGCATTTT. It encodes CASSYDQPQHF.

This chain links TRBV19 with TRBJ1-1; D call uncertain. CDR3 length: 18 residues. Germline loops: CDR1 LNHDA, CDR2 SQIVND (reference sequence). V lost 2 bases to trimming and J lost 0 bases, with 19 bases between them. The CDR3 sequence is CASSISQDPSIVNTEAFF. DNA for the CDR3: TGTGCCAGTAGTATAAGTCAGGACCCTTCAATCGTGAACACTGAAGCTTTCTTT.

The rearrangement uses TRBV6-6 and TRBJ1-2; D call uncertain. The CDR3 is 14 amino acids. CDR1 and CDR2 (germline): MNHNY, SVGAGI (reference sequence). V was pared by 7 bases and J by 3 bases, with 15 bases between. CDR3 coding DNA: TGTGCCAGCACCCTAAGCGGGTTGTACTATGGCTACACCTTC. Translation: CASTLSGLYYGYTF.

The chain combines TRBV5-1 with TRBJ2-5; 9 bases are shared with TRBD2. The CDR3 length is 15 residues. Germline assignment: CDR1 SGHRS and CDR2 YFSETQ. Trimming cost V 0 bases and J 3 bases; bases outside gene matches: 3. Written as DNA, the CDR3 is TGCGCCAGCAGCTTGGAAATAGCGGGAGAAGAGACCCAGTACTTC. Its protein product is CASSLEIAGEETQYF.

This chain connects TRBV7-2 to TRBJ2-3; 14 bases are shared with TRBD2. This CDR3 has 17 residues. V lost 5 bases to trimming and J lost 4 bases; unmatched junction nucleotides: 8. Germline CDR1 SGHTA, CDR2 FQGNSA. The CDR3 bases are TGTGCCAGCAGCCCTGGGACTAGCGGGAGTCGTGCAGATACGCAGTATTTT. This gives the protein CASSPGTSGSRADTQYF.

The V and J genes are TRBV19 and TRBJ2-1; 9 bases map to TRBD2. The CDR3 runs 15 residues. Germline CDR1 is LNHDA and CDR2 is SQIVND (reference sequence). With V trimmed by 3 bases and J by 8 bases, 8 bases remained unmatched. The DNA of the CDR3 is TGTGCCAGTAGTATTAGTTGGCGGGGGGGAGATGAGCAGTTCTTC. This translates into CASSISWRGGDEQFF.

J is TRBJ2-1 and V is TRBV10-3; D unclear. V lost 6 bases to trimming and J lost 0 bases, with 9 bases between them. Germline V CDR1 and CDR2: ENHRY, SYGVKD. CDR3 size: 14 residues. This chain's CDR3 is CAISIGSSYNEQFF. As DNA, the CDR3 is TGTGCCATCAGCATCGGGTCCTCCTACAATGAGCAGTTCTTC.

This clone is a singleton in its sample. The chain has TRBV12-2 and TRBJ2-1; the D call TRBD2 from the table was never checked on the DNA. TRBV12-2 is described as a pseudogene. The CDR3 covers 18 residues. As DNA, the CDR3 is TGTGCAAGTCGCTTAGAGTGGAGCGGGGCACTCTCCTACAATGAGCAGTTCTTC. Residues: CASRLEWSGALSYNEQFF.

The chain recombines TRBV2 with TRBJ2-1, with a possible D match to TRBD2 (6 bases). Germline V gene lookup returns CDR1 SNHLY and CDR2 FYNNEI. The V end lost 3 bases, the J end lost 12 bases, and 12 bases lay between the germline ends. The CDR3 is 12 residues long. As DNA, the CDR3 is TGTGCCAGCAGTGAGATTACTAGCTCGCAGTTCTTC. It codes for CASSEITSSQFF.

This chain joins TRBV9 and TRBJ2-5, with a weak D call TRBD1 (6 bases). This CDR3 comprises 14 residues. CDR1 and CDR2 (germline): SGDLS, YYNGEE. The ends were cut back, 0 bases at V and 5 bases at J, with 11 bases in the middle. In DNA, the CDR3 is TGTGCCAGCAGCGTAGACTTTAGGGGGGAGACCCAGTACTTC. Its protein is CASSVDFRGETQYF.

This clone was detected once. The chain employs TRBV28 and TRBJ1-5; 11 bases map to TRBD1. V shed 4 bases, J shed 5 bases, and the junction held 7 bases outside the gene matches. The CDR3 runs 16 residues. Germline V lookup: CDR1 MDHEN, CDR2 SYDVKM. The CDR3 is CASSSWDRGIHQPQHF. CDR3 nucleotides: TGTGCCAGCAGTTCATGGGACAGGGGGATTCATCAGCCCCAGCATTTT.

This clone was seen only once. This chain links TRBV5-8 with TRBJ1-4, with D perhaps matching TRBD1 (6 bases). This CDR3 region has 14 residues. Trimming stripped 2 bases from V and 8 bases from J, with 13 bases between. Germline CDR1 SGHTS, CDR2 YDEGEE. For the CDR3, the DNA is TGTGCCAGCAGCTTCCGGCGGGGGGGCGAAAAACTGTTTTTT. Protein: CASSFRRGGEKLFF.

The chain is built from TRBV7-9 and TRBJ2-2; the D call may be TRBD1 or TRBD2 (5 bases each). This CDR3 region has 15 residues. In germline, CDR1 is SEHNR, CDR2 FQNEAQ (reference sequence). V was pared by 4 bases and J by 5 bases, with 14 bases between. The CDR3 spells CASSSGRITTGELFF. CDR3 coding DNA: TGTGCCAGCAGCTCGGGACGGATCACGACCGGGGAGCTGTTTTTT.

The rearrangement uses TRBV2 and TRBJ2-2; TRBD2 matches at 13 bases. The CDR3 is 15 residues long. Per germline, CDR1 SNHLY and CDR2 FYNNEI. Germline trimming cut 6 bases from V and 5 bases from J; bases unmatched to any gene: 3. CDR3 DNA: TGTGCCAGCAGGACTAGCGGGAGGCGGACCGGGGAGCTGTTTTTT. Translation gives CASRTSGRRTGELFF.

The chain links TRBV28 to TRBJ1-5, with 7 positions matching TRBD1. The V gene's germline CDR1 is MDHEN and CDR2 SYDVKM. The CDR3 is 14 amino acids. V gave up 8 bases and J gave up 7 bases; unmatched junction bases: 11. CDR3 sequence (DNA): TGTGCCAGCGGCACAGGGGCGCGGAGACAGCCCCAGCATTTT. The encoded protein is CASGTGARRQPQHF.

The V and J genes are TRBV28 and TRBJ1-3, with D maybe TRBD1 (5 bases). Germline CDR1 is MDHEN and CDR2 is SYDVKM. V lost 7 bases to trimming and J lost 1 base, with 17 bases between them. This CDR3 contains 16 residues. The CDR3 sequence is CASTRPFGGSGNTIYF. DNA for the CDR3: TGTGCCAGCACTCGTCCTTTTGGGGGTTCTGGAAACACCATATATTTT.

The chain employs TRBV6-5 and TRBJ2-2; 7 nucleotides align to TRBD1. The CDR3 runs 14 residues. The junction had 7 bases not matched to a gene; V was cut back by 7 bases and J by 5 bases. Germline V gene data show CDR1 as MNHEY and CDR2 as SVGAGI. CDR3 protein: CASKADRDTGELFF. The DNA for the CDR3 is TGTGCCAGCAAGGCTGACAGGGATACCGGGGAGCTGTTTTTT.

This clone appeared a single time. The rearrangement links TRBV10-1 to TRBJ2-3; D gene ambiguous. Germline loops: CDR1 WNHNN, CDR2 SYGVQD (reference sequence). This CDR3 has 15 residues. V was shortened by 3 bases and J by 1 base, with 11 bases between the two germline ends. CDR3 sequence reads: CASSDSLKGTDTQYF. CDR3 nucleotide sequence: TGCGCCAGCAGTGATTCCCTTAAGGGCACAGATACGCAGTATTTT.